This T cell receptor (beta chain) stems from a study of CD8+ T cells in alopecia areata (dated by TCRdb to 2016 to 2019). For the wider study: The treated patients took part in an open-label pilot trial in which moderate-to-severe alopecia areata was treated with oral tofacitinib at 5 to 10 mg twice daily. In treated patients, disease severity was measured using the SALT score, which gives the percentage of scalp surface area affected. Patients stayed on tofacitinib for 6 to 18 months and then had 6 months of follow-up off drug so that delayed response and recurrence could be assessed. High-throughput TCRbeta sequencing was used to examine T cell clonal expansion in alopecia areata in both the C3H/HeJ mouse model and human patients. On the human side, TCRbeta sequencing was run on scalp tissue and on sorted CD4+ and CD8+ peripheral blood T cells from healthy controls and from alopecia areata patients with either patchy or totalis/universalis disease. TCRbeta CDR3 regions were amplified by immunoSEQ multiplex PCR using 35 Vbeta forward and 13 Jbeta reverse primers. Patients on tofacitinib were biopsied at baseline and after 4 and 24 weeks of treatment, and several of the patients also had a later scalp biopsy. RNA was extracted with the PAXgene miRNA kit for fixed scalp, the miRNeasy kit for PBMCs, and the RNeasy kit for mouse skin. Clonality in the scalp was compared among normal scalp (n=4), patchy alopecia areata scalp (n=8), and alopecia totalis/universalis scalp (n=8). The study at large found these results: Resident alphabeta T cells in normal human skin are also sequenced, complicating scalp TCR repertoire analysis, unlike mouse skin dominated by gammadelta T cells. Because the treated cohort was small and had only one nonresponder, larger studies are needed to examine links between baseline CD8+ expansion and response. Shared TCR sequences between patients were less evident than in mice, which may be partly attributable to HLA diversity in the patient population. Tofacitinib significantly decreased scalp clonality and the number of expanded CD8+ clones among the top 100 scalp clones. Compared with normal scalp, lesional scalp, particularly in alopecia totalis/universalis, had higher clonality and more expanded CD8+ clones, which suggests antigenic drive. During tofacitinib treatment, many expanded lesional clones stuck around in both scalp and blood, and this persistence may partly explain why relapse happens after treatment is stopped.

Preparation of the library involved the immunoSEQ multiplex PCR assay. RNA was extracted from all samples and reverse transcribed into cDNA as template for TCR sequencing. SuperScript III was used for first-strand cDNA synthesis, primed with a 2:1 mix of oligo-dT and random hexamers. A synthetic immune receptor repertoire was used to measure amplification bias, and any remaining bias was corrected computationally. Turning to the authors' computational methods: Raw reads were preprocessed to remove errors, and CDR3 was defined according to IMGT conventions as the region from the conserved cysteine to phenylalanine. Clonality was computed as 1 minus the Shannon entropy, with the entropy normalized by log2 of the number of productive unique TCRs. Whether scalp clones were CD4 or CD8 was inferred by matching scalp TCRbeta sequences against CD4 and CD8 repertoires sorted from blood. TCRdb obtained this table from immuneACCESS and retained in-frame rearrangements with V and J assigned. These tables miss some clones; where compared with another copy, unresolved V genes account for less than half of the shortfall, and the remainder is unexplained. V, J and clone size reflect that table, while D and trimming were determined from the DNA. The sample table contains about 210,000 clones; only one count was recorded for more than 60% of them. 1% to 1.5% of the sample goes to the ten largest clones.

As for this clone: Its antigen remains unidentified. There are no base qualities to consult, and no much larger clone falls within one base.

According to the study, the label for this sample's treatment or condition signals: oral pan-JAK inhibitor, 5-10 mg twice daily. Peripheral blood and lesional scalp punch biopsies were obtained from patients with alopecia areata. PBMCs were isolated by density centrifugation and stained for CD3, CD4 and CD8, after which CD4+ and CD8+ T cells were sorted on a FACSAria. The receptor's source is a human donor with alopecia areata. This material consisted of CD4+ T cells sorted from blood, taken at week 44, from a patient treated with tofacitinib.

The sequenced DNA: TGCGCCAGCACCCCTAGCGGGCTAGCGGTTGGATACCAAGAGACCCAGTACTTC. Its protein is CASTPSGLAVGYQETQYF. Recombination connected TRBV5-1 to TRBJ2-5, with 8 middle bases fitting TRBD2. The CDR3 measures 18 amino acids from cysteine to phenylalanine. Only the CDR3 DNA stays, 54 bases, in frame from base 1. CDR1 and CDR2 are read off the germline V gene as SGHRS and YFSETQ. Compared with germline, V lacks 6 bases and J lacks 0 bases; bases without a gene match: 16.